This T cell receptor (beta chain) comes out of a study of control samples from healthy donors and cancer patients. Produced via immunoSEQ multiplex PCR; TCRdb's table is partial and in-frame only. The sample consists of about 130,000 clones, 75% to 95% of them appearing once. This clone has a handful of counts. Germline V gives CDR1 LNHDA, CDR2 SQIVND (reference sequence). The V end lost 3 bases, the J end lost 1 base, and 9 bases lay between the germline ends. This CDR3 has 14 amino acids. Sequenced material: blood. The chain combines TRBV19 with TRBJ1-2; D is undetermined. This TCR came from a middle-aged man in good health. CDR3 sequence (DNA): TGTGCCAGTAGTATCGGGCTGTTTAACTATGGCTACACCTTC. This codes for CASSIGLFNYGYTF.